What follows is one T cell receptor beta chain and its context. This sample was included in a study of blood T cell repertoires in COVID-19. Study-wide background: Sources were T cells, B-cell-depleted T cells, or PBMCs; the material itself was cDNA or gDNA.

CDR1 LGHNA and CDR2 YNFKEQ come from the germline V gene. This CDR3 comprises 15 residues. The V end lost 1 base, the J end lost 6 bases, and 12 bases lay between the germline ends. The table came from immunoSEQ multiplex PCR; TCRdb's copy has only in-frame clones and leaves some out. The repertoire holds some 320,000 clones, with more than 90% as singletons. Individuals in the exposed group had encountered a COVID-19 case within 2 weeks preceding study entry. V and J are TRBV4-2 and TRBJ2-2; weak D call: TRBD1 (5 bases). This receptor was obtained from a woman aged 25 to 39 who had been exposed to COVID-19. Sequenced: PBMCs or T cells enriched from blood (not recorded which). CDR3 in amino acids: CASSQGREGSGELFF. The DNA of the CDR3 is TGTGCCAGCAGCCAAGGCAGGGAAGGGTCCGGGGAGCTGTTTTTT.